One TCR beta chain is described in this entry. Repertoires were generated with immunoSEQ multiplex PCR, while TCRdb's copy carries only in-frame clones and drops some. The data hold roughly 80,000 clones, with 95% to 96% observed a single time. This entry comes from a study of technical replicates of blood from a handful of donors. The V gene's germline CDR1 is MNHEY and CDR2 SVGAGI. V was clipped by 2 bases and J by 1 base, with 13 bases between them. The CDR3 consists of 16 residues. The TCR was taken from a human donor in good health. Sequenced sample: T cells isolated from PBMCs. The rearrangement uses TRBV6-5 and TRBJ2-3; D is unclear. CDR3 protein: CASSYGIGYGTDTQYF. The CDR3 DNA is TGTGCCAGCAGTTACGGTATCGGTTATGGCACAGATACGCAGTATTTT.